This T cell receptor (beta chain) was found in a study of blood T cell repertoires in COVID-19. Study as a whole: Some COVID-19 samples were acute and others convalescent; all came from the United States, Italy and Spain. Nucleic acid was either cDNA or gDNA, and it came from T cells, B-cell-depleted T cells, or PBMCs.

Original analysis: Reference gene primer amplification yielded estimated nucleated cell counts. Repertoires were generated with immunoSEQ multiplex PCR, while TCRdb's copy carries only in-frame clones and drops some. That table is the source of V, J and clone size, and D and trimming were worked out from the DNA. The sample holds 240,000 or so clones; around 79% are singletons and the top ten take about 3.1%. This clone turned up a few times. Per germline, CDR1 SGHNT and CDR2 YYREEE (reference sequence). V lost 0 bases, J lost 2 bases, and 6 bases lay in between. This CDR3 is 13 amino acids long. The TCR comes from a woman older than 75 with acute or convalescent COVID-19. Sequencing was carried out using peripheral blood. The chain is built from TRBV5-4 and TRBJ2-7; possibly TRBD2 for D (6 bases). CDR3 coding DNA: TGTGCCAGCAGCTTGGGGGAGGCCTACGAGCAGTACTTC. Its protein product is CASSLGEAYEQYF.